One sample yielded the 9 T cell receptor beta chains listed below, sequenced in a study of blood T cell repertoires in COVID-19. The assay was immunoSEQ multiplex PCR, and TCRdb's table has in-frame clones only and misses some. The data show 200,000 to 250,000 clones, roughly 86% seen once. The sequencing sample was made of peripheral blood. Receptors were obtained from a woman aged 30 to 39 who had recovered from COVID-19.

The CDR3 loop reads CASRNGGVGEQFF. DNA for the CDR3: TGTGCCAGCAGGAATGGCGGGGTGGGGGAGCAGTTCTTC. The rearrangement uses TRBV6-6 and TRBJ2-1; TRBD2 is a possible D gene (6 bases). V dropped 6 bases and J dropped 10 bases, with 16 bases sitting between them. Germline lookup yields CDR1 MNHNY and CDR2 SVGAGI (reference sequence). The CDR3 contains 13 residues.

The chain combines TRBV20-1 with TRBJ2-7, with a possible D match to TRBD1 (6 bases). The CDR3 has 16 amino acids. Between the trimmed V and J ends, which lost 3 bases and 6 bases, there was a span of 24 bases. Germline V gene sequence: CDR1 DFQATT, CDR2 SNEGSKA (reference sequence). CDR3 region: CSASVRGISTLPEQYF. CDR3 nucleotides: TGCAGTGCTAGTGTCAGGGGTATTTCTACCCTACCCGAGCAGTACTTC.

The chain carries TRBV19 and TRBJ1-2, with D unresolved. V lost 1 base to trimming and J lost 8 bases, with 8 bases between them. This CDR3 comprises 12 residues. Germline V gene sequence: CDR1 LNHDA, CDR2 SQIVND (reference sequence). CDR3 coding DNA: TGTGCCAGTAGTATAGCGGCGGCAGGCTACACCTTC. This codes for CASSIAAAGYTF.

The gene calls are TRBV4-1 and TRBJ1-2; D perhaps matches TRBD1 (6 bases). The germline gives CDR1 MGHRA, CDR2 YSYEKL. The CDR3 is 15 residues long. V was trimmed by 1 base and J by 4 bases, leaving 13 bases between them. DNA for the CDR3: TGCGCCAGCAGCCAAGGAGAGGGGGGGACCTATGGCTACACCTTC. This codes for CASSQGEGGTYGYTF.

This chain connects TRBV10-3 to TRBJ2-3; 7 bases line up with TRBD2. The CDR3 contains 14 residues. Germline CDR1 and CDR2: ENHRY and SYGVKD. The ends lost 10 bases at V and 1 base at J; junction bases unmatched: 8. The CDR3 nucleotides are TGTGCCACCATGGAGGCGGGGGGCACAGATACGCAGTATTTT. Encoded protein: CATMEAGGTDTQYF.

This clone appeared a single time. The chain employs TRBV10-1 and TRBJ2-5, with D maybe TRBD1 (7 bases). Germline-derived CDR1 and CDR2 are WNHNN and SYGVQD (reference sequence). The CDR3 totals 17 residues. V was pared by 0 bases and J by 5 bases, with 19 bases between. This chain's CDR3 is CASSESATGFAGETQYF. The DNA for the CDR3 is TGCGCCAGCAGTGAGTCGGCGACAGGGTTTGCGGGGGAGACCCAGTACTTC.

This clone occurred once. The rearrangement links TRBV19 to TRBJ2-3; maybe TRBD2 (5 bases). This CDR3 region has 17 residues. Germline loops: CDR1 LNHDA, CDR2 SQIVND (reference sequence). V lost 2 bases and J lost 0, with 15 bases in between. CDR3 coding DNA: TGTGCCAGTAGTATATCCCGGGTAACGGGGAGCACAGATACGCAGTATTTT. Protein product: CASSISRVTGSTDTQYF.

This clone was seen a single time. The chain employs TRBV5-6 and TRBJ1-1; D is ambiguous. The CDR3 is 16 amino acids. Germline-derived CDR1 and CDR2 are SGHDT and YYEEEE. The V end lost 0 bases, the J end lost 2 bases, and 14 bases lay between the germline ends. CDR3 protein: CASSLAPGVRNTEAFF. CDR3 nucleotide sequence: TGTGCCAGCAGCTTGGCCCCCGGGGTCAGAAACACTGAAGCTTTCTTT.

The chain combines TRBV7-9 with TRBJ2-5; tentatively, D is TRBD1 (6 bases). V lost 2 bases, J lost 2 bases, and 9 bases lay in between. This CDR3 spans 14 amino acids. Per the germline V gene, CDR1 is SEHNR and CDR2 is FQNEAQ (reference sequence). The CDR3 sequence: CASSLTDRQETQYF. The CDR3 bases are TGTGCCAGCAGCTTAACTGACAGGCAAGAGACCCAGTACTTC.